These T cell receptor beta chains were read from a single sample in a study of chemoradiotherapy in HPV16-positive cancers. Clones were sequenced by immunoSEQ multiplex PCR, and TCRdb holds only the in-frame ones, with some missing. The sample includes a few thousand clones, approximately 82% of them seen just once. This material was obtained from a patient who underwent chemoradiotherapy. The source of these receptors is a human donor with HPV-associated anogenital cancer. The CDR3 runs from the conserved cysteine through the conserved F or W. Each record gives: CDR3 DNA, CDR3 protein, V gene, clone size, J gene, D gene, CDR3 length. D genes are given only for firm matches. Clone size is given for some rows only: seen once, a few or many times, or a class if the clone is expanded.

TGTGCCAGCAGTTTAAGTCCCAGATCCCTAGCGGGGAGCACAGATACGCAGTATTTT CASSLSPRSLAGSTDTQYF TRBV28 NA TRBJ2-3 TRBD2 19
TGTGCCAGCAGCCCACCGTGCAGGGGCAATGAGCAGTTCTTC CASSPPCRGNEQFF TRBV21-1 NA TRBJ2-1 NA 14
TGCGCCAGCAGCCCCCCCGGAGCGAACACTGAAGCTTTCTTT CASSPPGANTEAFF TRBV4-1 NA TRBJ1-1 NA 14
TGTGCCAGCAGCTTTTCAGGGAAGACCCAGTACTTC CASSFSGKTQYF TRBV11-2 NA TRBJ2-5 NA 12
TGTGCCAGCACCTCATCCCGTTGGGTCTATGGCTACACCTTC CASTSSRWVYGYTF TRBV28 NA TRBJ1-2 NA 14
TGCGCCAGCAGCCAAGGATTCCTGGCCAGGAAATATGGCTACACCTTC CASSQGFLARKYGYTF TRBV4-3 NA TRBJ1-2 NA 16
TGTGCCAGCAGTCCCCAGGGCGGCGGTCAAGGGGCCAACGTCCTGACTTTC CASSPQGGGQGANVLTF TRBV28 once TRBJ2-6 NA 17
TGCGCCAGCAGCTTGAGTGCTCGGGGGCTCCTTGAGCAGTTCTTC CASSLSARGLLEQFF TRBV5-1 few TRBJ2-1 NA 15
TGTGCCAGCAGCTTACCACATCCCGGGACAGGGATCCGAGGCTACACCTTC CASSLPHPGTGIRGYTF TRBV7-2 NA TRBJ1-2 TRBD1 17
TGCGCCAGCAGTGAAGCAGGTGGAGGGGGGCCCCCCAATGAGCAGTTCTTC CASSEAGGGGPPNEQFF TRBV10-1 once TRBJ2-1 NA 17
TGCGCCAGCAGCTTGACCACTAGCGGTCGACTCACAGATACGCAGTATTTT CASSLTTSGRLTDTQYF TRBV5-1 NA TRBJ2-3 TRBD2 17
TGTGCCAGGAGGACAGGGGAGGACGAGCAGTACTTC CARRTGEDEQYF TRBV2 NA TRBJ2-7 TRBD1 12
TGTGCCAGCCGTTTGGGGGAGGACTACTATAATTCACCCCTCCACTTT CASRLGEDYYNSPLHF TRBV28 NA TRBJ1-6 NA 16
TGTGCCAGCAGCTTAGAAAACACAGATACGCAGTATTTT CASSLENTDTQYF TRBV7-2 NA TRBJ2-3 NA 13
TGTGCCAGCTCCCGAAGGGGGGCCGGGAAGGACACCGGGGAGCTGTTTTTT CASSRRGAGKDTGELFF TRBV18 NA TRBJ2-2 NA 17
TGTGCCAGCAACTTAGCGGGGAGCACAGATACGCAGTATTTT CASNLAGSTDTQYF TRBV2 NA TRBJ2-3 TRBD2 14
TGTGCCAGCAGTTTATCGTCCGGGGGGGCCGTTACAGATACGCAGTATTTT CASSLSSGGAVTDTQYF TRBV27 NA TRBJ2-3 TRBD2 17
TGTGCCAGCAGTTACTCGGAGGGCAGCAACTATGGCTACACCTTC CASSYSEGSNYGYTF TRBV6-5 few TRBJ1-2 NA 15
TGTGCCAGCAGCTTGGGGACTAGCGACGGGGAGCTGTTTTTT CASSLGTSDGELFF TRBV5-4 few TRBJ2-2 TRBD2 14
TGTGCCAGCAGCTTGGCCCTGGGAGACTACGAGCAGTACTTC CASSLALGDYEQYF TRBV5-6 NA TRBJ2-7 NA 14
TGTGCCAGCAGTGAATCGACAGGGGGGACTGAAGCTTTCTTT CASSESTGGTEAFF TRBV6-5 NA TRBJ1-1 TRBD1 14
TGTGCCACCAGCAGAGAACGGGGAACGGCCAAAAACATTCAGTACTTC CATSRERGTAKNIQYF TRBV15 NA TRBJ2-4 NA 16
TGTGCCAGCAGCTTGTCTGGGGCTAGCTCCTACGAGCAGTACTTC CASSLSGASSYEQYF TRBV13 NA TRBJ2-7 NA 15
TGTGCCAGCAGTGTCCCCTGGGACACCCCTAACTATGGCTACACCTTC CASSVPWDTPNYGYTF TRBV6-1 NA TRBJ1-2 NA 16
TGCAGCGGACAGGGTGCGAACTATGGCTACACCTTC CSGQGANYGYTF TRBV29-1 NA TRBJ1-2 TRBD1 12
TGTGCTAGCAGCTTAGGGGAGGCTAGCGGGGGCTATGAGCAGTTCTTC CASSLGEASGGYEQFF TRBV7-7 NA TRBJ2-1 TRBD2 16
TGTGCCAGCAGCTTAGGTTTCGGGGGAAAACAAGAGACCCAGTACTTC CASSLGFGGKQETQYF TRBV7-8 NA TRBJ2-5 NA 16
TGTGCCAGCACCACATGGGGGGAGGGCACTGAAGCTTTCTTT CASTTWGEGTEAFF TRBV5-6 NA TRBJ1-1 NA 14
TGTGCCAGTAGCCAGCGGGGGACTTACAATGAGCAGTTCTTC CASSQRGTYNEQFF TRBV19 NA TRBJ2-1 TRBD2 14
TGTGCCAGCAGGGCGACAGGGTCTGAAAAACTGTTTTTT CASRATGSEKLFF TRBV27 NA TRBJ1-4 TRBD1 13
TGCGCCAGCAGCTTGGTCCCGGGGCCTAGTGAGACCCAGTACTTC CASSLVPGPSETQYF TRBV5-1 NA TRBJ2-5 NA 15
TGTGCCAGCAGCCCGGCCGGGGGAGGACAGTACTACGAGCAGTACTTC CASSPAGGGQYYEQYF TRBV5-4 once TRBJ2-7 NA 16
TGTGCCAGCAGCTTCCCTCCGGACAACTCCTACGAGCAGTACTTC CASSFPPDNSYEQYF TRBV7-9 NA TRBJ2-7 NA 15
TGTGCCAGCTCACCGCAAAACAAGATTGGATATGAGCAGTTCTTC CASSPQNKIGYEQFF TRBV18 NA TRBJ2-1 NA 15
TGCGCCAGCAGCTTCCGGGACCGAGTTACCGGGGAGCTGTTTTTT CASSFRDRVTGELFF TRBV4-3 NA TRBJ2-2 NA 15
TGCAGTGCTAGGGAGAACACTGAAGCTTTCTTT CSARENTEAFF TRBV20-1 NA TRBJ1-1 NA 11
TGTGCCAGTAGTATAGCCGGACAGCCTAACTATGGCTACACCTTC CASSIAGQPNYGYTF TRBV19 NA TRBJ1-2 NA 15
TGTGCCAGCAGCCAGTCGGGTGGAAACACCATATATTTT CASSQSGGNTIYF TRBV14 NA TRBJ1-3 NA 13